This entry lists 17 T cell receptor beta chains sequenced from one sample in a study of post-analysis software for immune sequencing data. Overall study results and limits: The five TRBV segments detected at higher frequency in patients than in controls included TRBV5-6, TRBV5-1 and TRBV20-1.

These receptors' antigens are unknown. cDNA libraries of TCR beta carried unique molecular identifiers. TCRdb reprocessed the PCR reads via MiXCR and lists one record per CDR3 protein. Of more than 350,000 distinct CDR3 sequences listed, about 39% were seen once; the top ten hold less than 10%. What was sequenced was blood. The receptors stem from a girl aged 2-15 years with multiple sclerosis.

Points on this clonotype: The germline gene is not matched at one end of the junction; a read error may be the cause. J is TRBJ1-6 and V is TRBV28; 7 bases line up with TRBD1. The length of the CDR3 is 14 residues. Germline V gene data show CDR1 as MDHEN and CDR2 as SYDVKM. In nucleotides, the CDR3 is TGTGCCAGCACCCGCGACAGGGTCCATTCACCCCCCCACTTT. This codes for CASTRDRVHSPPHF.

The CDR3: CASSRPGLLGGYTF. The CDR3 coding sequence is TGTGCCAGCAGTCGTCCGGGACTCTTAGGTGGCTACACCTTC. The gene calls are TRBV27 and TRBJ1-2; TRBD1 might be the D (5 bases). CDR1 is MNHEY, CDR2 SMNVEV, per germline (reference sequence). The CDR3 is 14 amino acids. The ends were cut back, 5 bases at V and 7 bases at J, with 17 bases in the middle.

The chain recombines TRBV7-3 with TRBJ2-1; 7 bases fit TRBD2. The CDR3 has 14 amino acids. Germline CDR1 reads SGHTA; CDR2 reads FQGTGA. The V gene end was trimmed by 2 bases and the J gene end by 6 bases; junction bases not matched to a gene: 4. The CDR3 is CASSLRREPNEQFF. CDR3 nucleotides: TGTGCCAGCAGCTTACGGCGGGAGCCCAATGAGCAGTTCTTC.

The chain employs TRBV28 and TRBJ2-6; D is unclear. Germline values: CDR1 MDHEN, CDR2 SYDVKM. The CDR3 extends over 15 amino acids. Trimming left V 5 bases short and J 0 bases short, with 8 bases between. The CDR3 nucleotides are TGTGCCAGCAGTCCAAGCGTCTCTGGGGCCAACGTCCTGACTTTC. It yields the protein CASSPSVSGANVLTF.

The CDR3 sequence: CASSLSPKGEQYF. DNA for the CDR3: TGTGCCAGCAGCTTAAGCCCTAAGGGGGAGCAGTACTTC. The chain uses TRBV7-9 and TRBJ2-7; possible D gene TRBD1, 5 bases. V gave up 2 bases and J gave up 7 bases, with 12 bases separating them. CDR1 and CDR2 (germline): SEHNR, FQNEAQ (reference sequence). This CDR3 is 13 amino acids long. The complete variable domain, with remaining parts taken from reference TRBV7-9 and TRBJ2-7, reads DTGVSQNPRHKITKRGQNVTFRCDPISEHNRLYWYRQTLGQGPEFLTYFQNEAQLEKSRLLSDRFSAERPKGSFSTLEIQRTEQGDSAMYLCASSLSPKGEQYFGPGTRLTVT.

J is TRBJ2-5 and V is TRBV28; a possible D gene is TRBD1 (6 bases). Germline lookup yields CDR1 MDHEN and CDR2 SYDVKM. The CDR3 is made up of 15 amino acids. V was cut by 7 bases and J by 2 bases, with 17 bases left in between. The CDR3 loop is CASKSWTDSQETQYF. As DNA, the CDR3 is TGTGCCAGCAAGTCCTGGACAGACAGTCAAGAGACCCAGTACTTC.

The genes are TRBV18 and TRBJ2-5, with D perhaps TRBD1 (6 bases). CDR3 size: 18 residues. Germline V gene lookup returns CDR1 KGHSH and CDR2 LQKENI. Trimming stripped 2 bases from V and 0 bases from J, with 19 bases between. The CDR3 reads CASSPRSGDRLYQETQYF. CDR3 in DNA: TGTGCCAGCTCACCAAGGTCTGGCGACAGGCTGTACCAAGAGACCCAGTACTTC.

This clonotype has only a few counts. This chain links TRBV20-1 with TRBJ2-1; 12 nucleotides agree with TRBD2. CDR3 size: 17 residues. V lost 3 bases and J lost 0; bases outside the gene matches: 6. The V gene's germline CDR1 is DFQATT and CDR2 SNEGSKA (reference sequence). The CDR3 DNA is TGCAGTGCTAGGCTAGGGACTAGCGGGCGCTCCTACAATGAGCAGTTCTTC. It yields the protein CSARLGTSGRSYNEQFF.

The J gene is TRBJ2-7, the V gene TRBV5-1; 11 bases fit TRBD1. With V trimmed by 5 bases and J by 3 bases, 4 bases remained unmatched. This CDR3 has 14 amino acids. The V gene's germline CDR1 is SGHRS and CDR2 YFSETQ. The CDR3 DNA is TGCGCCAGCAGACCTGGGACAGGGGGCTACGAGCAGTACTTC. Its translation is CASRPGTGGYEQYF. Variable domain in full (rest from reference TRBV5-1 and TRBJ2-7): KAGVTQTPRYLIKTRGQQVTLSCSPISGHRSVSWYQQTPGQGLQFLFEYFSETQRNKGNFPGRFSGRQFSNSRSEMNVSTLELGDSALYLCASRPGTGGYEQYFGPGTRLTVT.

This chain uses TRBV11-2 with TRBJ2-1; 8 bases are a match to TRBD2. The CDR3 length is 15 residues. The V and J ends lost 7 bases and 0 bases, in that order; junction bases with no gene match: 5. Germline V gene data show CDR1 as SGHAT and CDR2 as FQNNGV. The DNA for the CDR3 is TGTGCCAGCATTCTAAGCGGGGGCTCCTACAATGAGCAGTTCTTC. As protein: CASILSGGSYNEQFF.

V is TRBV7-9 and J is TRBJ2-5; D possibly matches TRBD1 or TRBD2 (5 bases each). CDR1 SEHNR and CDR2 FQNEAQ come from the germline V gene (reference sequence). Trimming pared 5 bases from V and 5 bases from J, leaving 21 bases between. The CDR3 length is 16 residues. The CDR3, as DNA: TGTGCCAGCAGCAGACACCGGGACCAAGGTTGGGAGACCCAGTACTTC. This sequence encodes CASSRHRDQGWETQYF.

V gene TRBV28 combines with J gene TRBJ2-4; D might be TRBD1 (6 bases). Trimming pared 7 bases from V and 0 bases from J, leaving 13 bases between. Per the germline V gene, CDR1 is MDHEN and CDR2 is SYDVKM. The CDR3 runs to 15 residues. CDR3 sequence: CASTRQDPAKNIQYF. As DNA, the CDR3 is TGTGCCAGCACCAGACAGGACCCAGCCAAAAACATTCAGTACTTC.

This clonotype was found many times. The chain joins TRBV27 to TRBJ1-4; D is unclear. Germline V gene data show CDR1 as MNHEY and CDR2 as SMNVEV (reference sequence). This CDR3 spans 19 amino acids. Trimming left V 1 base short and J 0 bases short, with 18 bases between. The CDR3 reads CASSLYGPRGVATNEKLFF. The CDR3 nucleotides are TGTGCCAGCAGTTTATACGGCCCCCGGGGTGTCGCAACTAATGAAAAACTGTTTTTT.

This clonotype was seen only a few times. This chain uses TRBV5-5 with TRBJ2-7, with 8 bases aligning to TRBD1. Germline CDR1 reads SGHKS; CDR2 reads YYEKEE (reference sequence). The CDR3 extends over 15 amino acids. V lost 3 bases and J lost 5; bases outside the gene matches: 10. The CDR3 spells CASSSTNDRGHEQYF. Written as DNA, the CDR3 is TGTGCCAGCAGCTCGACGAATGACAGGGGACACGAGCAGTACTTC.

The chain uses TRBV5-1 and TRBJ2-7, with 13 bases that match TRBD2. This CDR3 has 17 residues. Germline CDR1 reads SGHRS; CDR2 reads YFSETQ. With 5 bases clipped from V and 7 bases from J, the junction kept 15 bases outside the gene matches. The CDR3 nucleotides are TGCGCCAGCAGGACCGGACTAGCGGGAGTGGACTACAATGAGCAGTACTTC. Translated, it gives CASRTGLAGVDYNEQYF.

The V call is TRBV11-2, the J call TRBJ2-5; D unclear. Looked up from germline, CDR1 is SGHAT and CDR2 is FQNNGV. The CDR3 is made up of 15 amino acids. Trimming removed 2 bases at V and 2 bases at J, with 12 bases between. The CDR3 nucleotides are TGTGCCAGCAGCTTATATGGGGATAGACAAGAGACCCAGTACTTC. It translates to CASSLYGDRQETQYF. Supplemented by reference TRBV11-2 and TRBJ2-5, the full variable domain reads EAGVAQSPRYKIIEKRQSVAFWCNPISGHATLYWYQQILGQGPKLLIQFQNNGVVDDSQLPKDRFSAERLKGVDSTLKIQPAKLEDSAVYLCASSLYGDRQETQYFGPGTRLLVL.

The V and J genes are TRBV6-2 or TRBV6-3 and TRBJ2-7; TRBD1 or TRBD2 may be the D gene (5 bases each). CDR1 and CDR2 from the germline V gene are MNHEY and SVGEGT. The ends were cut back, 7 bases at V and 4 bases at J, with 14 bases in the middle. CDR3 length: 13 residues. CDR3 coding DNA: TGTGCCAGCATGAGATCGGGGCGATACGAGCAGTACTTC. Translated: CASMRSGRYEQYF.